The next 7 T cell receptor beta chains were all read from a single sample in a study of blood T cell repertoires in COVID-19. Measured with immunoSEQ multiplex PCR; TCRdb has only the in-frame clones, and not every one. The sample has roughly 100,000 clones, around 76% seen once. The specimen sequenced was peripheral blood. The receptors stem from a woman in her 70s with acute or convalescent COVID-19.

DNA for the CDR3: TGTGCCAGCAGTTACTCCGACAGGGGCTCACCCCTCCACTTT. Its translation: CASSYSDRGSPLHF. The J gene is TRBJ1-6, the V gene TRBV6-6; TRBD1 matches at 8 bases. V shed 0 bases, J shed 10 bases, and the junction held 2 bases outside the gene matches. CDR1 and CDR2 from the germline V gene are MNHNY and SVGAGI (reference sequence). The CDR3 is 14 amino acids.

V gene TRBV6-6 combines with J gene TRBJ1-2; maybe TRBD1 (5 bases). V was clipped by 5 bases and J by 4 bases, with 17 bases between them. The CDR3 extends over 15 amino acids. Germline CDR1 and CDR2: MNHNY and SVGAGI (reference sequence). DNA of the CDR3: TGTGCCAGCAGTACCCCTCAGGGCGCGAGCTATGGCTACACCTTC. Translation: CASSTPQGASYGYTF.

V usage is TRBV24-1 and J usage is TRBJ1-4, with D perhaps TRBD1 (5 bases). V gave up 1 base and J gave up 5 bases, with 7 bases separating them. The CDR3 contains 14 residues. CDR1 KGHDR and CDR2 SFDVKD come from the germline V gene. The chain's CDR3 is CATSDFNRNEKLFF. DNA of the CDR3: TGTGCCACCAGTGATTTTAACAGGAATGAAAAACTGTTTTTT.

In its sample, this clone was seen a few times. The V and J genes are TRBV11-2 and TRBJ1-1, with unresolved D. The CDR3 covers 13 residues. The germline V and J ends were trimmed by 2 bases and 8 bases, with 12 bases remaining between them. Germline V gene data show CDR1 as SGHAT and CDR2 as FQNNGV. CDR3 residues: CASSLILGGEAFF. DNA of the CDR3: TGTGCCAGCAGCTTAATCTTAGGAGGAGAAGCTTTCTTT.

J is TRBJ2-1 and V is TRBV27, with a weak D call TRBD2 (6 bases). There are 15 residues in the CDR3. Germline values: CDR1 MNHEY, CDR2 SMNVEV (reference sequence). V lost 2 bases and J 3 bases, leaving 11 bases between the germline ends. Here the CDR3 reads CASSLLTGGYNEQFF. The CDR3 region has the DNA TGTGCCAGCAGTTTACTAACCGGGGGCTACAATGAGCAGTTCTTC.

Here the CDR3 DNA reads TGTGCCAGCAGCTTCGCAGCCCCAGGAACTGGAAACACCATATATTTT. Protein product: CASSFAAPGTGNTIYF. The V and J genes are TRBV7-9 and TRBJ1-3; no clear D gene. The CDR3 sequence is 16 residues long. V lost 3 bases to trimming and J lost 2 bases, with 14 bases between them. CDR1 SEHNR and CDR2 FQNEAQ come from the germline V gene (reference sequence).

This clone was counted a few times. This chain joins TRBV3-1 (or the pseudogene TRBV3-2) and TRBJ2-2; no firm D call. Germline-derived CDR1 and CDR2 are LGHDT and YNNKEL (reference sequence). V was cut by 2 bases and J by 4 bases, with 5 bases left in between. The CDR3 is 13 amino acids. The DNA for the CDR3 is TGTGCCAGCAGCCAACACAGCACCGGGGAGCTGTTTTTT. It specifies CASSQHSTGELFF.